The 17 T cell receptor beta chains below come from one sample, sequenced in a study of cytomegalovirus exposure and HLA in healthy donors. A multiplex PCR was run with 60 Vbeta primers and 13 Jbeta primers. Sequenced by immunoSEQ multiplex PCR; TCRdb stores in-frame clones only, minus some. The profile shows around 130,000 clones, roughly 80% of them singletons. The sample taken for sequencing was PBMCs. These receptors were collected from a middle-aged woman in good health and CMV-seronegative.

This clone has more than one count but fewer than ten. V usage is TRBV5-1 and J usage is TRBJ1-4; no clear D. This CDR3 has 14 amino acids. Per germline, CDR1 SGHRS and CDR2 YFSETQ. Trimming cost V 0 bases and J 5 bases, with 8 bases left between them. In nucleotides, the CDR3 is TGCGCCAGCAGCTTGGGCACAGTGAATGAAAAACTGTTTTTT. Protein product: CASSLGTVNEKLFF.

This clone was seen once. The chain combines TRBV14 with TRBJ2-1; D ambiguous. There are 11 residues in the CDR3. Trimming removed 3 bases at V and 6 bases at J, with 3 bases between. Germline values: CDR1 SGHDN, CDR2 FVKESK. The CDR3 DNA follows: TGTGCCAGCAGCCACTTCAATGAGCAGTTCTTC. Its protein is CASSHFNEQFF. The full variable domain, its missing parts supplied by reference TRBV14 and TRBJ2-1, is EAGVTQFPSHSVIEKGQTVTLRCDPISGHDNLYWYRRVMGKEIKFLLHFVKESKQDESGMPNNRFLAERTGGTYSTLKVQPAELEDSGVYFCASSHFNEQFFGPGTRLTVL.

The J gene is TRBJ1-5, the V gene TRBV18; tentative D call: TRBD1 (5 bases). This CDR3 comprises 13 residues. The germline gives CDR1 KGHSH, CDR2 LQKENI. V shed 3 bases and J shed 7 bases, with 10 bases lying between them. DNA for the CDR3: TGTGCCAGCTCACCCGGCGGGGCCCAGCCCCAGCATTTT. It yields the protein CASSPGGAQPQHF.

The chain couples TRBV21-1 to TRBJ2-2; the table calls TRBD1, which could not be checked here. TRBV21-1 is listed as a pseudogene. The CDR3 loop spans 17 amino acids. The CDR3 here is CASSKAPGQGASGELFF. The CDR3 region has the DNA TGTGCCAGCAGCAAAGCGCCCGGACAGGGGGCGTCCGGGGAGCTGTTTTTT.

J is TRBJ1-1 and V is TRBV27, with TRBD1 matching 10 bases. V gave up 2 bases and J gave up 11 bases; unmatched junction bases: 2. The CDR3 runs 12 residues. Germline V gene lookup returns CDR1 MNHEY and CDR2 SMNVEV (reference sequence). DNA for the CDR3: TGTGCCAGCAGTTTACCGGGACAGGGGGCTTTCTTT. Translating it yields CASSLPGQGAFF.

J is TRBJ2-2 and V is TRBV13, with 7 bases fitting TRBD2. The CDR3 consists of 17 residues. V lost 5 bases, J lost 2 bases, and 11 bases stayed unmatched. Germline V gene sequence: CDR1 PRHDT, CDR2 FYEKMQ (reference sequence). In nucleotides, the CDR3 is TGTGCCAGCAGCACCCCCACTAGCGCCGAAAACACCGGGGAGCTGTTTTTT. It is translated as CASSTPTSAENTGELFF. The full variable domain, its missing parts supplied by reference TRBV13 and TRBJ2-2, is AAGVIQSPRHLIKEKRETATLKCYPIPRHDTVYWYQQGPGQDPQFLISFYEKMQSDKGSIPDRFSAQQFSDYHSELNMSSLELGDSALYFCASSTPTSAENTGELFFGEGSRLTVL.

V usage is TRBV4-2 and J usage is TRBJ2-5; 9 bases are a match to TRBD2. CDR3 size: 17 residues. Trimming took 3 bases from V and 0 from J; bases not matched to a gene: 8. Germline CDR1 and CDR2: LGHNA and YNFKEQ. Here the CDR3 DNA reads TGTGCCAGCAGCCACGGGCTAGCGGGGAGGTACCAAGAGACCCAGTACTTC. Amino acid sequence: CASSHGLAGRYQETQYF.

DNA of the CDR3: TGCGCCAGCAGCCAAGGACAGCACTATAATTCACCCCTCCACTTT. Translating gives CASSQGQHYNSPLHF. The J gene is TRBJ1-6, the V gene TRBV4-1; D is perhaps TRBD1 (5 bases). Per germline, CDR1 MGHRA and CDR2 YSYEKL. The CDR3 spans 15 residues. The V gene lost 1 base and the J gene lost 3 bases, with 7 bases spanning the gap.

On this clone: The junction and the germline gene differ at one end; a read error may be behind it. This sequence joins TRBV6-1 and TRBJ2-2; D is unclear. Germline assignment: CDR1 MNHNS and CDR2 SASEGT. The CDR3 contains 15 residues. The CDR3 DNA follows: TGTGCCAGCAGCGAAGAGAGCGCGAACTCCGGGGAGCTGTTTTTT. Encoded protein: CASSEESANSGELFF.

The rearrangement links TRBV4-1 to TRBJ2-5; D is possibly TRBD1 (5 bases). Per germline, CDR1 MGHRA and CDR2 YSYEKL. This CDR3 is built from 13 residues. V lost 2 bases and J 5 bases, leaving 9 bases between the germline ends. The CDR3 sequence is CASSQRAGETQYF. The DNA for the CDR3 is TGCGCCAGCAGCCAAAGGGCAGGGGAGACCCAGTACTTC.

The rearrangement uses TRBV27 and TRBJ2-5, with 10 bases that match TRBD1. The J call may not be correct, given that the DNA end is closer to TRBJ2-7. The CDR3 totals 14 residues. CDR1 and CDR2 from the germline V gene are MNHEY and SMNVEV (reference sequence). The CDR3 protein is CASSPGTGVGEQYF. In DNA form, the CDR3 reads TGTGCCAGCAGCCCCGGGACAGGGGTTGGCGAGCAGTACTTC.

The chain links TRBV6-6 to TRBJ1-2; 8 positions match TRBD1. This CDR3 is built from 14 residues. The germline gives CDR1 MNHNY, CDR2 SVGAGI (reference sequence). J lost 7 bases, V lost 4 bases, and 8 bases had no gene match. CDR3 residues: CASSSRAGGCGYTF. As DNA, the CDR3 is TGTGCCAGCAGTTCCCGGGCAGGGGGCTGTGGCTACACCTTC.

J is TRBJ1-6 and V is TRBV6-4; 7 bases fit TRBD1. Trimming removed 7 bases from V and 4 bases from J; junction bases left unmatched: 19. In germline, CDR1 is MRHNA, CDR2 SNTAGT. The CDR3 covers 19 residues. The DNA of the CDR3 is TGTGCCAGCACTCAATGGGGGTCAGGGGGTTGCAAGTATAATTCACCCCTCCACTTT. This translates into CASTQWGSGGCKYNSPLHF.

This chain connects TRBV5-1 to TRBJ2-1; a possible D gene is TRBD2 (6 bases). V was pared by 1 base and J by 7 bases, with 12 bases between. This CDR3 comprises 14 residues. Germline assignment: CDR1 SGHRS and CDR2 YFSETQ. The CDR3 DNA reads as TGCGCCAGCAGCTTGTGGCCGGAGGGTAATGAGCAGTTCTTC. This sequence encodes CASSLWPEGNEQFF.

The rearrangement uses TRBV5-1 and TRBJ2-2, with 10 nucleotides matching TRBD2. Germline values: CDR1 SGHRS, CDR2 YFSETQ. The CDR3 is made up of 16 amino acids. With 5 bases clipped from V and 6 bases from J, the junction kept 10 bases outside the gene matches. As DNA, the CDR3 is TGCGCCAGCAGTCCCAACAGCGGGAGGGCGGCCGGGGAGCTGTTTTTT. Encoded protein: CASSPNSGRAAGELFF.

CDR3 sequence reads: CASSPQQGAGEKLFF. CDR3 bases: TGTGCCAGCAGCCCTCAACAGGGGGCAGGCGAAAAACTGTTTTTT. This rearrangement joins TRBV7-2 to TRBJ1-4; 9 nucleotides agree with TRBD1. Germline loops: CDR1 SGHTA, CDR2 FQGNSA. Trimming cost V 5 bases and J 8 bases; bases outside gene matches: 9. The CDR3 is made up of 15 amino acids.

V and J are TRBV27 and TRBJ2-2; TRBD2 agrees at 8 bases. Germline lookup yields CDR1 MNHEY and CDR2 SMNVEV (reference sequence). The trim removed 6 bases at V and 3 bases at J, leaving 6 bases unmatched. This CDR3 contains 15 residues. The CDR3, as DNA: TGTGCCAGCAGATTCGGCGGGGGGTACACCGGGGAGCTGTTTTTT. Its protein is CASRFGGGYTGELFF.